This T cell receptor (beta chain) was identified in a study of blood T cell repertoires in COVID-19. Profiling relied on immunoSEQ multiplex PCR, and the TCRdb table lists in-frame clones only, not all of them. The sample lists 120,000 to 150,000 clones; approximately 91% were seen once. The germline V gene encodes CDR1 SEHNR and CDR2 FQNEAQ (reference sequence). This CDR3 is built from 14 residues. Trimming removed 1 base from V and 4 bases from J, with 8 bases in between. This receptor was obtained from a man between 45 and 60 years old with active or convalescent COVID-19. The chain joins TRBV7-9 to TRBJ1-3; a possible D gene is TRBD1 (5 bases). The sample was peripheral blood. The CDR3 loop reads CASSLETDGNTIYF. The CDR3 DNA sequence: TGTGCCAGCAGCTTAGAGACAGACGGAAACACCATATATTTT.